The source of this T cell receptor beta chain is a study of a mutant IDH1 vaccine in newly diagnosed glioma. Study-wide context: Scheduled for weeks 1, 3, 5, 7, 11, 15, 19 and 23, eight vaccinations were given to patients. An approximately 62% male, 37.5% female split and a mean age of 40.4 years characterized treated patients. Beforehand, treatment had been radiotherapy, temozolomide, or both; the majority received both.

Libraries were prepared by immunoSEQ multiplex PCR; TCRdb keeps only in-frame clonotypes and omits some of them. This table holds 45,000 to 70,000 clones, about 86% found once. The time point here: week 5, during vaccination. All doses held 300 ug of mutant IDH1 20-mer peptide, with topical imiquimod. Tumors from donors were new WHO grade 3 or 4 IDH1-mutant astrocytomas with ATRX loss. Comments on this clone: Antigen unknown.

The CDR3 has 13 amino acids. Germline V CDR1 and CDR2: SGHKS, YYEKEE (reference sequence). V was shortened by 6 bases and J by 6 bases, with 16 bases between the two germline ends. Sequenced material: PBMCs, taken from a glioma patient whose treatment included an IDH1 peptide vaccine. This chain joins TRBV5-5 and TRBJ2-7; the D gene is possibly TRBD1 (6 bases). The source of this sequence is a man between 25 and 39 years old with glioma. The CDR3 spells CASTVTGLGEQYF. CDR3 in DNA: TGTGCCAGCACCGTAACAGGGCTGGGCGAGCAGTACTTC.